This TCR beta chain was documented in a study of cytomegalovirus exposure and HLA in healthy donors (dated by TCRdb to 2015 to 2018). Regarding the research as a whole: In an earlier analysis of 550 to 750 of the donors, 276 Gb of sequence data and just under 120 million unique TCR beta sequences from 180 million or so T cells were reported. The study aimed to test whether cataloging public T cell receptors could reveal signatures of past pathogen exposure. Of the 300 to 400 genotyped donors, approximately 83% fell in the genetic ancestry cluster associated with self-reported Caucasian donors. Rather than using new phenotypic data, the later analysis identified candidate immune exposures from TCR beta sequences and from how often those sequences occurred across donors. An earlier analysis of roughly 580 of the donors used high-throughput TCR beta sequencing to judge whether each TCR beta V gene segment behaved as functional or pseudogenic. Class I and class II HLA loci were covered by the typing at four-digit resolution. Among about 360 genotyped donors of the cohort, an average of around 240,000 unique TCR beta nucleotide sequences were sequenced per donor, roughly 20% of them non-productive. Genome-wide SNP genotypes for about 60% of the roughly 700 donors were used in a later genetic analysis, which treated that subset as a discovery cohort. To study patterns of TCR occurrence, a later analysis re-analyzed previously published TCR beta repertoires from 650 to 750 donors and added high-resolution HLA genotyping. Along with the roughly 710-subject first cohort, a separate validation cohort of over a hundred different subjects was used. Donor age, sex, ethnicity and CMV serostatus were compiled together with the repertoire data. To predict cytomegalovirus infection status, the study combined high-throughput TCR immunosequencing, statistical association of individual TCRs with disease status, and machine learning. Typing coverage differed by locus: A, B, C, DRB1 and DQB1 were typed in roughly 620-630 donors, DQA1 in about 550, DPA1 in 600 to 610, and DPB1 in 400 to 490. Approximately 310 gigabases of sequencing data and around 80 million unique TCR sequences made up an early release that covered approximately 650 HLA-typed donors. Four to six DR-DQ haplotypes were handled as single units for association and clustering, since linkage in the cohort was strong. All discovery cohort repertoires had been generated using a single sequencing platform. The T cell repertoires of around 670 subjects were profiled by immunosequencing and related to cytomegalovirus serostatus.

CDR1 and CDR2 are drawn from the germline V gene: MNHEY, SVGAGI. Reading from cysteine to phenylalanine, the CDR3 counts 13 amino acids. The read is trimmed to its CDR3 DNA, 39 bases read in frame from base 1. Cut back by 8 bases and 8 bases, the V and J ends lie 18 bases apart. Paper-wide results and their limitations: In vitro tests confirmed that a few of the cytomegalovirus-associated TCR beta chains recognize cytomegalovirus antigens. Specific HLA alleles were associated with 15,000 to 20,000 TCR beta sequences at a false discovery rate of 0.05 in a later analysis. A later analysis found that HLA-associated TCR beta chains were more clonally expanded and had lower generation probabilities than equally common non-associated chains. The classifier was reported to diagnose cytomegalovirus status with high specificity and sensitivity in both the original and validation cohorts. A later analysis found that most CMV-associated TCR beta chains appeared HLA-restricted, with HLA associations seemingly driven largely by CMV exposure. The sequencing pipeline was judged likely to have produced a cluster of highly shared sequence variants as a technical artifact. The presence/absence analyses assumed that sequencing depth was roughly uniform across donors, and that assumption may not be true. V-gene and J-gene trimming of TCR beta chains was associated with a missense DCLRE1C variant in a later genetic analysis, and the association was replicated in an independent cohort. Several of the top co-occurrence clusters appeared to be linked to parvovirus B19, influenza, CMV and Epstein-Barr virus, according to a later analysis. According to the authors, the approach could potentially be generalized to other disease states and immunological phenotypes. This cohort had only TCR beta chains sequenced, and the lack of alpha or paired-chain data limited which features could be detected. While some public TCRs were present in many individuals, most TCR sequences turned up only very rarely across donors. In the study, 150 to 200 TCR beta chains were listed as associated with cytomegalovirus. Because HLA typing was missing for some donors at each locus, association tests included only the typed subset. According to a later genetic analysis, donors in an Asian-associated ancestry cluster had fewer N-insertions in productive TCRs than the roughly 700-donor mean. In an earlier analysis of roughly 500 of the donors, most TCR beta V segments appeared in productive rearrangements about 87% or about 30% of the time, broadly matching IMGT annotations. Because the 87-base-pair reads could not distinguish some IMGT-functional V segments, including TRBV6-2 and TRBV6-3, those segments were excluded. Assigning TCR associations to individual alleles was difficult when HLA alleles, especially DR and DQ, strongly co-occurred. Because counts were too low, more than 15 rarely observed V segments, including chromosome 9 orphons, were excluded from the earlier analysis of under 650 of the donors. The only immune exposure information available for the cohort was CMV serostatus. A later analysis found that TCR association rates varied across HLA loci, with DRB1 alleles showing the most associated TCRs and HLA-C alleles the fewest. Correlated functional status among segregating V segments might be attributable to linkage disequilibrium, but an unknown experimental factor could not be ruled out. A further reported finding was that TCR beta sequences accurately predicted the HLA-A and HLA-B alleles for most subjects in the first cohort.

Libraries were built with the immunoSEQ multiplex PCR assay. The multiplex PCR relied on a mix of 60 forward primers for TCR Vbeta segments and 13 reverse primers for TCR Jbeta segments. A multiplex PCR assay on genomic DNA amplified the CDR3 region of rearranged TCR beta genes. The amplified TCR beta libraries were sequenced on the Illumina HiSeq System as 87-base-pair reads. As for the original processing: Across the 670 or so repertoires, a later analysis counted approximately 75 million unique TCR beta chains, 9.5 million to 13 million of which were shared by at least two donors. A nearest-neighbor algorithm error-corrected the raw reads and collapsed the reads into unique sequences, merging closely related sequences to remove PCR and sequencing errors. V, D and J gene segments were assigned by aligning CDR3 sequences to IMGT reference sequences. Each retained sequence needed at least a six-nucleotide match to both a V gene segment and a J gene segment. Rearrangements were called productive when the CDR3 lacked stop codons and stayed in frame with V and J; all others were non-productive. Following IMGT convention, CDR3 was defined as the stretch from the second conserved V-encoded cysteine up to the conserved J-encoded phenylalanine. In an earlier analysis of approximately 590 of the donors, sequences lacking an unambiguous match to a single V gene segment were excluded. An earlier analysis of several hundred of the donors called V segments functional above 56.7% productive rearrangements and segregating when the between-donor standard deviation exceeded 5%. A statistical classification framework was built for diagnosing cytomegalovirus status from the catalog of TCR beta chain sequences. In a later analysis, TCR nucleotide sequences were compared against IMGT/GENE-DB human TR gene sequences so that V and J genes could be assigned. The TCRdist pipeline was used in a later analysis to assign CDR3 sequences and most-parsimonious VDJ recombination scenarios. In a later analysis, each TCR beta chain was defined by its CDR3 amino acid sequence together with its V-gene family, and reads without a unique V-gene family were excluded. In a later analysis, around 600 highly shared, low-generation-probability nucleotide sequences were removed to address suspected cross-contamination and a sequencing artifact. A later analysis calculated a clonal expansion index for each public chain from normalized within-repertoire ranks of inferred template counts. In a later analysis, generation probabilities were computed with a VDJ recombination model fitted to out-of-frame rearrangements, and the resulting probabilities were checked against IGoR. In a later analysis, TCR-TCR, TCR-HLA and TCR-CMV co-occurrence was scored with hypergeometric tests, and a repertoire-size bias correction was applied to TCR pairs. A later analysis estimated false discovery rates by permuting HLA or CMV assignments 20 times. In a later analysis, co-occurring TCRs were grouped using DBSCAN, with TCRdist sequence similarity added in when clustering inside HLA-allele-positive subsets. Repertoires with fewer than 30,000 or more than 120,000 public chains, plus five repertoires with anomalous nucleotide sharing, were excluded from co-occurrence clustering. Held by TCRdb, this immuneACCESS table contains in-frame sequences only and omits some clones. Under half of the omission traces to an unresolved V gene where checked; the cause of the rest is unknown. That table supplies the V and J calls and clone size; D and trimming were determined from the DNA. The sample profile shows around 84,000 clones; roughly 80% of them were found once. The top ten hold over 3% of the sample.

In total, 630 or so healthy bone marrow donors made up the cohort. At the time of sampling, every cohort member was nominally healthy, though immune exposures that went unrecorded were likely present. The donor tested CMV seronegative, placing the donor among the roughly 340 seronegative members of the cohort. Every donor gave a peripheral blood sample, and the peripheral blood mononuclear cells from that sample were used for TCR beta sequencing. The Qiagen DNeasy Blood Extraction Kit was used to extract genomic DNA from the blood cell samples. With regard to this clone: Its antigen target is currently unknown. Per-base quality was not reported, and no clone a single base away is much larger than it. Other nucleotide sequences from this sample produce the same CDR3.

Specimen: PBMCs. The clonotype originates from a man aged 45-60 years in good health and CMV-seronegative. Recombination joined TRBV6-5 with TRBJ1-1; the D gene lacks a confident call. The CDR3 reads CASHKHGATEAFF. The sequenced DNA is TGTGCCAGCCACAAACACGGAGCCACCGAAGCTTTCTTT.